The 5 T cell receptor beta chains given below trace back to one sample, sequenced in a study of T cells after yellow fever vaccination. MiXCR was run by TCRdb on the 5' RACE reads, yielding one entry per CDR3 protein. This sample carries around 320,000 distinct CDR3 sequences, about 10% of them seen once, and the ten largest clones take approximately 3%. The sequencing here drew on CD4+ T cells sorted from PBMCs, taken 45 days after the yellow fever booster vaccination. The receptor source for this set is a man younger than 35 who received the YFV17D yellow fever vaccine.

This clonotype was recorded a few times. The CDR3 sequence is CASSQAETGGAFF. Written as DNA, the CDR3 is TGTGCCAGCAGCCAAGCCGAGACAGGGGGAGCTTTCTTT. This sequence joins TRBV14 and TRBJ1-1; 9 nucleotides line up with TRBD1. The germline CDR1 and CDR2 sequences are SGHDN and FVKESK. This CDR3 comprises 13 residues. With 1 base clipped from V and 10 bases from J, the junction kept 4 bases outside the gene matches.

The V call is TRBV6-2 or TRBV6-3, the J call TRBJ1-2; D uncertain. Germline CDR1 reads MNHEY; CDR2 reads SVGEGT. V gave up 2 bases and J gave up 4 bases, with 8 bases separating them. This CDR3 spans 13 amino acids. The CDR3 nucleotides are TGTGCCAGCAGTTACGAGCGTACCTATGGCTACACCTTC. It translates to CASSYERTYGYTF.

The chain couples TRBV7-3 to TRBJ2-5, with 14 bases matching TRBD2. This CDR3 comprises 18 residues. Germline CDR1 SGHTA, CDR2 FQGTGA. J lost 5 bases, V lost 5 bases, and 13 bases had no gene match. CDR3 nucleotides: TGTGCCAGCAGCCCTGGGTCACCGGGACTAGCGGGGGTGGAGACCCAGTACTTC. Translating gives CASSPGSPGLAGVETQYF.

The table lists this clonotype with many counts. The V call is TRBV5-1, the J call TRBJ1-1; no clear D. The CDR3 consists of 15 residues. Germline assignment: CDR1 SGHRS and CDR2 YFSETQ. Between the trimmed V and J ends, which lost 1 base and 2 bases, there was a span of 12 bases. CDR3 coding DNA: TGCGCCAGCAGCTTGCTAGGACGGCAAAACACTGAAGCTTTCTTT. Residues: CASSLLGRQNTEAFF.

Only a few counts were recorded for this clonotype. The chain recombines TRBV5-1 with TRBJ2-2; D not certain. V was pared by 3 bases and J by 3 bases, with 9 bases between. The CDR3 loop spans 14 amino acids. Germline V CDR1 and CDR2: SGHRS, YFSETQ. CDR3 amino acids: CASSSILYTGELFF. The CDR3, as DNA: TGCGCCAGCAGCTCCATCCTTTACACCGGGGAGCTGTTTTTT. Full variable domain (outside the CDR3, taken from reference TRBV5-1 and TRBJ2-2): KAGVTQTPRYLIKTRGQQVTLSCSPISGHRSVSWYQQTPGQGLQFLFEYFSETQRNKGNFPGRFSGRQFSNSRSEMNVSTLELGDSALYLCASSSILYTGELFFGEGSRLTVL.